Here is one TCR beta chain with its context. The J segment lost 5 bases and the V segment lost 5 bases, leaving 6 bases of the junction unmatched. The CDR3 loop spans 14 amino acids. Germline V lookup: CDR1 SGHTA, CDR2 FQGNSA. This entry belongs to a study of OX40 agonist ivuxolimab in advanced cancers. The protocol was immunoSEQ multiplex PCR, while the TCRdb copy is restricted to in-frame clones and leaves out a portion. In the table there are 80,000 or so clones, 89% of which are singletons. Sequenced here: CD4+ or CD8+ T cells sorted from blood, sampled in a trial of the OX40 agonist ivuxolimab. The chain employs TRBV7-2 and TRBJ2-3; 8 bases line up with TRBD2. The clonotype originates from an adult with an advanced solid tumor such as melanoma, head and neck, liver or kidney cancer. The DNA of the CDR3 is TGTGCCAGCAGCAACCAGCGGGGGTTAGATACGCAGTATTTT. The encoded protein is CASSNQRGLDTQYF.